This passage covers 20 T cell receptor beta chains from one sample sequenced in a study of blood T cell repertoires in COVID-19. Some clones are missing from TCRdb's copy, which holds only in-frame ones; the method was immunoSEQ multiplex PCR. The top ten hold 6% to 8.5% of the sample, which has fewer than 250,000 clones, around 80% seen once. The sample consisted of peripheral blood. These receptors originate from a man between 60 and 70 years old with acute or convalescent COVID-19.

This chain uses TRBV24-1 with TRBJ2-1; 7 positions match TRBD1. The V and J ends lost 9 bases and 7 bases, in that order; junction bases with no gene match: 2. Looked up from germline, CDR1 is KGHDR and CDR2 is SFDVKD. This CDR3 is built from 11 residues. CDR3 in amino acids: CATGTVNEQFF. In DNA form, the CDR3 reads TGTGCCACCGGGACAGTTAATGAGCAGTTCTTC.

The rearrangement links TRBV6-6 to TRBJ1-1, with 11 nucleotides matching TRBD1. There are 14 residues in the CDR3. Unmatched junction bases numbered 10, after V lost 5 bases and J lost 11 bases. CDR1 and CDR2 (germline): MNHNY, SVGAGI (reference sequence). For the CDR3, the DNA is TGTGCCAGCAGTAGGGACAGGGGGAAAGGAGACGCTTTCTTT. This sequence encodes CASSRDRGKGDAFF.

The gene calls are TRBV11-2 and TRBJ2-7; 14 bases are a match to TRBD2. The CDR3 extends over 16 amino acids. CDR1 and CDR2 from the germline V gene are SGHAT and FQNNGV. The trim removed 5 bases at V and 4 bases at J, leaving 7 bases unmatched. For the CDR3, the DNA is TGTGCCAGCAGCCCTCGAGGGACTAGCGGGAGATACGAGCAGTACTTC. This sequence encodes CASSPRGTSGRYEQYF.

As regards this clone: Other DNA variants within this sample encode the same CDR3. The V call is TRBV3-1 (or the pseudogene TRBV3-2), the J call TRBJ1-6; a weak D match, TRBD1 (5 bases). V was pared by 1 base and J by 7 bases, with 8 bases between. Germline lookup yields CDR1 LGHDT and CDR2 YNNKEL (reference sequence). The CDR3 totals 14 residues. CDR3 nucleotide sequence: TGTGCCAGCAGCCAAGTCCAGGGAAATTCACCCCTCCACTTT. It yields the protein CASSQVQGNSPLHF.

The rearrangement uses TRBV9 and TRBJ1-3, with a weak D call TRBD1 (5 bases). Deletions cut 0 bases from V and 4 bases from J, with 17 bases between. There are 17 residues in the CDR3. Germline V gene data show CDR1 as SGDLS and CDR2 as YYNGEE. The CDR3 nucleotides are TGTGCCAGCAGCGTAGGGGTGGGATCGGGGGGAGGAAACACCATATATTTT. Amino acid sequence: CASSVGVGSGGGNTIYF.

This clone has a handful of counts. The V and J genes are TRBV21-1 and TRBJ1-4; the table calls TRBD1, which could not be checked here. TRBV21-1 is given as a pseudogene. The CDR3 is 15 residues long. This CDR3 is CASSPPGQGSEKLFF. CDR3 coding DNA: TGTGCCAGCAGCCCACCGGGACAGGGTAGTGAAAAACTGTTTTTT.

The CDR3 coding sequence is TGTGCCAGCAGTTTCGGGGGGGGGCCCCAGCATTTT. Encoded protein: CASSFGGGPQHF. This sequence joins TRBV12-3 or TRBV12-4 and TRBJ1-5; the D gene is possibly TRBD1 (5 bases). This CDR3 is 12 amino acids long. Between the trimmed V and J ends, which lost 3 bases and 9 bases, there was a span of 9 bases.

This chain uses TRBV6-5 with TRBJ2-7; D is perhaps TRBD1 (6 bases). The germline V gene has CDR1 MNHEY and CDR2 SVGAGI. This CDR3 is built from 10 residues. V lost 8 bases and J 5 bases, leaving 7 bases between the germline ends. CDR3 sequence reads: CASAGDEQYF. CDR3 bases: TGTGCCAGCGCAGGGGACGAGCAGTACTTC.

The chain employs TRBV19 and TRBJ1-5, with D perhaps matching TRBD1 (6 bases). Trimming pared 6 bases from V and 5 bases from J, leaving 17 bases between. Germline lookup yields CDR1 LNHDA and CDR2 SQIVND (reference sequence). The CDR3 loop spans 15 amino acids. CDR3 region: CASSENRAGYQPQHF. The CDR3 DNA is TGTGCCAGTAGCGAAAACAGGGCAGGGTATCAGCCCCAGCATTTT.

The rearrangement uses TRBV15 and TRBJ1-1; 8 positions agree with TRBD1. The CDR3 sequence is 15 residues long. With 3 bases clipped from V and 6 bases from J, the junction kept 9 bases outside the gene matches. In germline, CDR1 is LNHNV, CDR2 YYDKDF (reference sequence). DNA of the CDR3: TGTGCCACCAGCAGGTATGAGACAGGGGATGCTGAAGCTTTCTTT. Residues: CATSRYETGDAEAFF.

The chain uses TRBV19 and TRBJ1-5, with D possibly matching TRBD1 (5 bases). V lost 5 bases to trimming and J lost 5 bases, with 22 bases between them. The CDR3 has 17 amino acids. Germline-derived CDR1 and CDR2 are LNHDA and SQIVND (reference sequence). CDR3 region: CASSSPYRFQSYQPQHF. DNA of the CDR3: TGTGCCAGTAGTTCACCTTACAGGTTTCAATCTTATCAGCCCCAGCATTTT.

V is TRBV4-1 and J is TRBJ1-5; 12 bases are a match to TRBD1. The CDR3 is 16 amino acids. The germline V gene encodes CDR1 MGHRA and CDR2 YSYEKL. V gave up 1 base and J gave up 6 bases; unmatched junction bases: 4. Written as DNA, the CDR3 is TGCGCCAGCAGCCAAGGGGGACAGGGGGCGGGTCAGCCCCAGCATTTT. This sequence encodes CASSQGGQGAGQPQHF.

This chain connects TRBV15 to TRBJ1-1; D is perhaps TRBD1 (6 bases). Trimming shortened V by 0 bases and J by 1 base, and 6 bases separated the two germline ends. CDR3 length: 14 residues. Germline-derived CDR1 and CDR2 are LNHNV and YYDKDF (reference sequence). CDR3 sequence: CATSREGGNTEAFF. CDR3 nucleotide sequence: TGTGCCACCAGCAGAGAAGGGGGGAACACTGAAGCTTTCTTT.

A few counts support this clone. The rearrangement uses TRBV4-2 and TRBJ2-7; 9 bases match TRBD2. With V trimmed by 4 bases and J by 7 bases, 11 bases remained unmatched. From germline, CDR1 is LGHNA and CDR2 YNFKEQ. The CDR3 sequence is 15 residues long. Written as DNA, the CDR3 is TGTGCCAGCAGCCCCCGGACTAGCGCTGATAGGGAGCAGTACTTC. Translated: CASSPRTSADREQYF.

This clone has a handful of counts. This sequence joins TRBV11-2 and TRBJ2-1; the D gene is possibly TRBD2 (6 bases). The germline V gene has CDR1 SGHAT and CDR2 FQNNGV. The CDR3 is made up of 16 amino acids. V was clipped by 1 base and J by 2 bases, with 12 bases between them. The CDR3 DNA sequence: TGTGCCAGCAGCTTAGTCCCAGGGAGGACCTACAATGAGCAGTTCTTC. Amino acids: CASSLVPGRTYNEQFF.

This clone appeared a few times. The chain recombines TRBV5-6 with TRBJ1-2; D is unresolved. The CDR3 is 15 residues long. The germline CDR1 and CDR2 sequences are SGHDT and YYEEEE. With 4 bases removed from V and 5 bases from J, the gap between germline ends came to 18 bases. For the CDR3, the DNA is TGTGCCAGCAGCCGGGAATCCCTAAACCTGTATGGCTACACCTTC. Translated: CASSRESLNLYGYTF.

The CDR3: CASSVSTTNEKLFF. For the CDR3, the DNA is TGTGCCAGCAGTGTTTCCACAACTAATGAAAAACTGTTTTTT. The chain joins TRBV2 to TRBJ1-4; D gene unclear. Germline-derived CDR1 and CDR2 are SNHLY and FYNNEI. V was trimmed by 4 bases and J by 0 bases, leaving 6 bases between them. There are 14 residues in the CDR3.

This chain links TRBV4-1 with TRBJ2-1, with D perhaps TRBD2 (6 bases). The CDR3 has 14 amino acids. Germline CDR1 and CDR2: MGHRA and YSYEKL. Deletions cut 6 bases from V and 8 bases from J, with 17 bases between. The CDR3 loop is CASSHPLARDEQFF. In DNA, the CDR3 is TGCGCCAGCAGTCACCCCCTAGCGAGGGATGAGCAGTTCTTC.

CDR3 residues: CAISPGLATEAFF. Written as DNA, the CDR3 is TGTGCCATCTCCCCGGGTTTGGCCACTGAAGCTTTCTTT. This chain connects TRBV10-3 to TRBJ1-1; D is uncertain. Germline values: CDR1 ENHRY, CDR2 SYGVKD. Trimming removed 8 bases from V and 4 bases from J, with 14 bases in between. This CDR3 region has 13 residues.

V and J are TRBV6-5 and TRBJ1-2, with 9 bases identical to TRBD1. From germline, CDR1 is MNHEY and CDR2 SVGAGI. The V gene end was trimmed by 7 bases and the J gene end by 3 bases; junction bases not matched to a gene: 6. The CDR3 runs 14 residues. The CDR3 DNA sequence: TGTGCCAGCAACGGACAGGGGCCCTACTATGGCTACACCTTC. It codes for CASNGQGPYYGYTF.